The source of this T cell receptor (beta chain) is a study of blood T cell repertoires in COVID-19. Overall study context: Both acute and convalescent COVID-19 samples were obtained from the United States, Italy and Spain. Nucleic acid was either cDNA or gDNA, and it came from T cells, B-cell-depleted T cells, or PBMCs.

Produced via immunoSEQ multiplex PCR; TCRdb's table is partial and in-frame only. The table includes roughly 20,000 clones, 93% detected once. The CDR3 is made up of 15 amino acids. Germline assignment: CDR1 SNHLY and CDR2 FYNNEI. The V end lost 3 bases, the J end lost 3 bases, and 12 bases lay between the germline ends. Material: peripheral blood. The TCR was taken from a human donor in a cohort sampled during active COVID-19. The chain is built from TRBV2 and TRBJ1-5; TRBD1 might be the D (6 bases). CDR3 in DNA: TGTGCCAGCAGTGATAGGACAGACTACAATCAGCCCCAGCATTTT. Encoded protein: CASSDRTDYNQPQHF.